The 20 T cell receptor beta chains given below trace back to one sample, sequenced in a study of Ad26.COV2.S vaccination and SARS-CoV-2 variants. Treatment defined: around 19 received Ad26.COV2.S at low or high dose, single or two shots; several received placebo; per-sample allocation not given. On day 63 after the first injection, vaccine and placebo recipients gave samples. The assay was immunoSEQ multiplex PCR, and TCRdb's table has in-frame clones only and misses some. The table records over 300,000 clones, 83% of them present only once. This specimen was peripheral blood, taken in a trial of Ad26.COV2.S vaccine versus placebo. These receptors all come from a person between 18 and 65 years old who received the Ad26.COV2.S COVID-19 vaccine or a placebo.

The chain has TRBV4-1 and TRBJ1-1, with TRBD1 identical over 7 bases. CDR1 is MGHRA, CDR2 YSYEKL, per germline. The CDR3 length is 15 residues. V trimming: 3 bases; J trimming: 4 bases; junction bases outside the gene matches: 8. CDR3 nucleotide sequence: TGCGCCAGCAGCCACCCAGACAGGGACCGCACTGAAGCTTTCTTT. This gives the protein CASSHPDRDRTEAFF.

V usage is TRBV27 and J usage is TRBJ2-1; D possibly corresponds to TRBD2 (5 bases). Germline V gives CDR1 MNHEY, CDR2 SMNVEV (reference sequence). The CDR3 contains 14 residues. The V end was cut by 11 bases, the J end by 7 bases, with 21 bases between. The CDR3 DNA is TGTGCCTCTCGGGGAGCGGTTAGGAGGAATGAGCAGTTCTTC. Translated: CASRGAVRRNEQFF.

CDR3 region: CARGGGGLGNEQFF. In DNA, the CDR3 is TGTGCCAGGGGCGGGGGAGGTTTGGGCAATGAGCAGTTCTTC. V is TRBV2 and J is TRBJ2-1; 7 bases align to TRBD2. Trimming took 9 bases from V and 6 from J; bases not matched to a gene: 11. This CDR3 is 14 amino acids long. Germline values: CDR1 SNHLY, CDR2 FYNNEI.

This chain links TRBV5-4 with TRBJ1-2; D is unresolved. This CDR3 has 13 amino acids. The ends were cut back, 5 bases at V and 8 bases at J, with 16 bases in the middle. Germline V CDR1 and CDR2: SGHNT, YYREEE (reference sequence). The CDR3 spells CASSQTPGRGYTF. CDR3 bases: TGTGCCAGCAGTCAGACTCCCGGGCGGGGCTACACCTTC.

The chain uses TRBV9 and TRBJ2-1, with 7 bases matching TRBD2. V shed 2 bases and J 7 bases; nucleotides not matched to a gene: 3. Germline V lookup: CDR1 SGDLS, CDR2 YYNGEE. The CDR3 length is 13 residues. CDR3 sequence reads: CASSVGRENEQFF. CDR3 DNA: TGTGCCAGCAGCGTTGGGCGGGAGAATGAGCAGTTCTTC.

This clone was detected only once. The chain is built from TRBV7-3 and TRBJ2-3; D may correspond to TRBD1 or TRBD2 (5 bases each). V was clipped by 5 bases and J by 0 bases, with 15 bases between them. The CDR3 is 16 residues long. Germline CDR1 and CDR2: SGHTA and FQGTGA. The CDR3 sequence is CASSLRDGISTDTQYF. CDR3 nucleotide sequence: TGTGCCAGCAGCCTAAGGGACGGCATTAGCACAGATACGCAGTATTTT.

This chain connects TRBV5-1 to TRBJ1-2; the match to TRBD1 covers 8 bases. The germline V gene encodes CDR1 SGHRS and CDR2 YFSETQ. Losses at the gene ends were 5 bases for V and 3 bases for J; bases not matched to a gene: 12. This CDR3 contains 16 residues. The CDR3 DNA sequence: TGCGCCAGCAGTTACTTCGCAGGGGGCGCCGACTATGGCTACACCTTC. Protein sequence: CASSYFAGGADYGYTF.

This chain joins TRBV5-1 and TRBJ1-3, with 12 bases aligning to TRBD1. Germline CDR1 SGHRS, CDR2 YFSETQ. This CDR3 comprises 15 residues. J was trimmed by 6 bases and V by 2 bases; bases with no gene match: 3. This chain's CDR3 is CASSFGTGGENTIYF. The CDR3, as DNA: TGCGCCAGCAGCTTTGGGACAGGGGGCGAAAACACCATATATTTT.

This clone was seen a handful of times. The chain uses TRBV2 and TRBJ2-1, with 10 bases lining up with TRBD1. Germline CDR1 and CDR2: SNHLY and FYNNEI. J lost 9 bases, V lost 8 bases, and 7 bases had no gene match. The CDR3 length is 13 residues. DNA for the CDR3: TGTGCCAGCGGGGGACAGGGGCACGGTGAGCAGTTCTTC. This sequence encodes CASGGQGHGEQFF.

The rearrangement uses TRBV5-4 and TRBJ1-2; unclear D gene. Between the trimmed V and J ends, which lost 3 bases and 4 bases, there was a span of 22 bases. Germline CDR1 reads SGHNT; CDR2 reads YYREEE (reference sequence). The CDR3 is made up of 17 amino acids. CDR3 loop: CASSSPIRIQVGYGYTF. CDR3 bases: TGTGCCAGCAGCTCCCCAATCCGGATCCAAGTAGGCTATGGCTACACCTTC.

This clone was observed a single time. The chain employs TRBV12-3 or TRBV12-4 and TRBJ2-5, with 7 bases lining up with TRBD2. This CDR3 is 13 amino acids long. J was trimmed by 5 bases and V by 9 bases; bases with no gene match: 9. CDR3 protein: CASRMTGRETQYF. The CDR3 DNA follows: TGTGCCAGTAGAATGACCGGGAGGGAGACCCAGTACTTC.

V usage is TRBV9 and J usage is TRBJ2-2; D remains ambiguous. The CDR3 is made up of 14 amino acids. V lost 6 bases to trimming and J lost 3 bases, with 12 bases between them. Germline V CDR1 and CDR2: SGDLS, YYNGEE. CDR3 in amino acids: CASNLLPDTGELFF. CDR3 sequence (DNA): TGTGCCAGCAACCTCCTTCCCGACACCGGGGAGCTGTTTTTT.

The chain has TRBV5-4 and TRBJ1-1, with TRBD1 matching over 12 bases. CDR3 length: 18 residues. The germline V gene has CDR1 SGHNT and CDR2 YYREEE (reference sequence). V lost 3 bases to trimming and J lost 2 bases; unmatched junction nucleotides: 11. The CDR3 region is CASSSLSGTGGPNTEAFF. The CDR3, as DNA: TGTGCCAGCAGCTCCCTTTCCGGGACAGGGGGCCCTAACACTGAAGCTTTCTTT.

The genes are TRBV7-2 and TRBJ2-7, with 14 bases lining up with TRBD2. This CDR3 has 15 amino acids. Germline-derived CDR1 and CDR2 are SGHTA and FQGNSA. With V trimmed by 6 bases and J by 8 bases, 9 bases remained unmatched. The CDR3 is CASSLGTSGSYKQYF. DNA of the CDR3: TGTGCCAGCAGTCTTGGGACTAGCGGGAGTTACAAGCAGTACTTC.

The CDR3 is CASSSDRERSPLHF. CDR3 sequence (DNA): TGCGCCAGCAGCTCCGACAGGGAGAGGTCACCCCTCCACTTT. V is TRBV5-1 and J is TRBJ1-6, with TRBD1 identical over 7 bases. Germline V gene data show CDR1 as SGHRS and CDR2 as YFSETQ. The V and J ends lost 3 bases and 10 bases, in that order; junction bases with no gene match: 7. The CDR3 contains 14 residues.

The chain uses TRBV3-1 (or the pseudogene TRBV3-2) and TRBJ2-1; the D gene is possibly TRBD1 (6 bases). There are 15 residues in the CDR3. The germline CDR1 and CDR2 sequences are LGHDT and YNNKEL (reference sequence). V was shortened by 0 bases and J by 6 bases, with 12 bases between the two germline ends. In nucleotides, the CDR3 is TGTGCCAGCAGCCAAGAGGAGACAGGACTCAATGAGCAGTTCTTC. Protein sequence: CASSQEETGLNEQFF.

The rearrangement joins TRBV9 to TRBJ2-7; D gene ambiguous. The germline V gene encodes CDR1 SGDLS and CDR2 YYNGEE. The CDR3 has 13 residues. Trimming removed 5 bases from V and 6 bases from J, with 15 bases in between. CDR3 residues: CASSWAPEGEQYF. CDR3 coding DNA: TGTGCCAGCAGTTGGGCCCCTGAAGGCGAGCAGTACTTC.

This clone turned up a few times. This chain connects TRBV29-1 to TRBJ2-7; D assignment may be TRBD1 or TRBD2 (6 bases each). The germline V gene encodes CDR1 SQVTM and CDR2 ANQGSEA. The CDR3 runs 12 residues. V lost 4 bases, J lost 3 bases, and 10 bases lay in between. CDR3 coding DNA: TGCAGCGTTGTAGGGGGACTCTACGAGCAGTACTTC. Encoded protein: CSVVGGLYEQYF.

Comments on this clone: The same CDR3 also results from other DNA sequences found in this sample. DNA for the CDR3: TGTGCCTTTCATCTTACAGGGCCCACCGGGGAGCTGTTTTTT. As protein: CAFHLTGPTGELFF. The chain couples TRBV19 to TRBJ2-2; D may be TRBD1 (6 bases). From germline, CDR1 is LNHDA and CDR2 SQIVND (reference sequence). V shed 11 bases and J shed 4 bases, with 17 bases lying between them. The CDR3 is 14 amino acids.

V is TRBV5-1 and J is TRBJ1-1; TRBD1 matches 7 bases. The V segment lost 4 bases and the J segment 1 base; nucleotides outside the gene matches: 7. Germline V gene sequence: CDR1 SGHRS, CDR2 YFSETQ. The CDR3 loop spans 15 amino acids. CDR3 coding DNA: TGCGCCAGCAGCCCGCCATGGACAGGGAACACTGAAGCTTTCTTT. This gives the protein CASSPPWTGNTEAFF.